This T cell receptor (beta chain) was observed in a study of T cells in Graves' hyperthyroidism and ophthalmopathy. In the study overall: It was at initial diagnosis, before any treatment, that peripheral blood was collected.

TCR beta CDR3 regions were amplified from RNA. The HTBI primer set drove a first-round RT-PCR of the TCR CDR3. A single record per CDR3 protein comes from TCRdb applying MiXCR to the multiplex PCR reads. The table has more than 650,000 distinct CDR3 sequences, approximately 14% seen once. Lactation, pregnancy, other autoimmune disease or uncontrolled infection excluded patients. The ends were cut back, 0 bases at V and 6 bases at J, with 31 bases in the middle. CDR1 is SGHRS and CDR2 is YFSETQ in the germline V gene. The CDR3 covers 20 residues. Study-wide points: Within blood appeared most thyroid clonotypes that had expanded above 0.001. From stable hyperthyroidism, ophthalmopathy was separated by a 13 V-J model.

Remarks on this clonotype: Its antigen is as yet unknown.

This receptor was identified in a young woman with Graves' hyperthyroidism. The chain couples TRBV5-1 to TRBJ2-7, with D possibly called TRBD1 or TRBD2 (6 bases each). The specimen was blood. The CDR3 is CASSLVGPGAGTVIGGEQYF. The CDR3 coding sequence is TGCGCCAGCAGCTTGGTAGGCCCAGGGGCGGGGACGGTCATTGGCGGCGAGCAGTACTTC.